These T cell receptor beta chains were read from a single sample in a study of tumor-infiltrating lymphocytes in primary liver carcinoma. TCRdb reprocessed the multiplex PCR reads via MiXCR and lists one record per CDR3 protein. The sample lists about 23,000 distinct CDR3 sequences, 60% to 80% occurring once. The sample taken for sequencing was liver tumor tissue from sampling region 5. The origin of the receptors is a woman younger than 45 with primary liver carcinoma and hepatitis B virus infection. CDR3s include the opening cysteine and the closing phenylalanine or tryptophan. A D gene is named only where the DNA matches it firmly. Clone size is stated in some rows and not others, as once, few, many or a class when expanded.

>TRBD2|TRBJ2-1|.|TRBV6-6
TGTGCTAGCGGGACACCCTCGGACAATGAGCAGTCCTTC
CASGTPSDNEQSF
>.|TRBJ1-1|many|TRBV28
TGTGCCAGCAGTTTCAATGTGGGGGTCTGGGACACTGAAGCTTTCTTT
CASSFNVGVWDTEAFF
>TRBD2|TRBJ2-2|.|TRBV4-3
TGCGCCACCAGCGTACCAGCGGGAGGGCCCCGTTCGAACACTGGGGAGCTGTTTTTT
CATSVPAGGPRSNTGELFF
>TRBD2|TRBJ2-2|.|TRBV4-3
TGCGCCAGCAGCGTTCTAGCGGGAGGACCCCGTTCGAACACCGGGGACCTGTTTTTT
CASSVLAGGPRSNTGDLFF
>TRBD2|TRBJ2-1|.|TRBV11-2
TGTGCCAGCGGGGTTATTAGCGGGAGGGCCGGCAATGAACAGTTCTTC
CASGVISGRAGNEQFF
>.|TRBJ1-3|.|TRBV30
TGTTCCTGGACCCGAGACAGCCACTCTGGAAACGCCATATATTTT
CSWTRDSHSGNAIYF
>.|TRBJ2-3|.|TRBV28
TGTACCAGCAGTTTTTCAATAGTCACAGATACACAGTATTTT
CTSSFSIVTDTQYF
>.|TRBJ2-5|.|TRBV10-3
TGTGCCGTCATTGAGTCGGCTACCAGACAAGAGACGCAGTACTTC
CAVIESATRQETQYF
>.|TRBJ2-5|.|TRBV10-3
TGTGCCATCGGTGAGTCGGCTACCAGGCAAGAGATCCAGTACTTC
CAIGESATRQEIQYF
>.|TRBJ1-2|.|TRBV14
TGTGCCAGAAGCCATCCCCAGCTAGGTGGCTACATCTTC
CARSHPQLGGYIF
>.|TRBJ2-1|.|TRBV12-3/TRBV12-4
TGTGCCAGCAGTATTAGCGGAAGTTCCCACAACGAGCAGTTCTTC
CASSISGSSHNEQFF
>TRBD1|TRBJ2-3|.|TRBV11-2
TGTGCCAGCAGTCTGACGCGACAGGGAAGGGGAGATACGCAATATTTT
CASSLTRQGRGDTQYF
>.|TRBJ1-1|.|TRBV11-2
TGTGCCAGCAGCTTATGGAACACTGAAGCTTTCTTT
CASSLWNTEAFF
>.|TRBJ2-3|many|TRBV12-3/TRBV12-4
TGTGCCAGCAGTTTAGTAGCAGCAGATACGCAGTATTTT
CASSLVAADTQYF
>.|TRBJ2-7|once|TRBV25-1
TGTGCCAGCAGTGAATATGTAGGGAACCAACAGTACTTC
CASSEYVGNQQYF
>TRBD2|TRBJ2-7|.|TRBV11-2
TGTGCCAGCAGCTTATCCGTTGGACTAGTGGGAGGGAGGTACGAGCAGTACTTC
CASSLSVGLVGGRYEQYF
>.|TRBJ2-3|.|TRBV11-2
TGTGCCAGCAGTCGGACGCAACAGGGAAGGGGAGGTACGCAGTATTTT
CASSRTQQGRGGTQYF
>TRBD2|TRBJ2-3|few|TRBV11-2
TGTGCCAGCAACTTAACTACTAGCGGGAGGGCGGGGCGAGATACGCAGTATTTT
CASNLTTSGRAGRDTQYF
>TRBD1|TRBJ1-2|.|TRBV11-2
TGTGCCAGCAGCCACAGGGGGCGCGGGGACTACAGCTACACCTTC
CASSHRGRGDYSYTF